This T cell receptor (beta chain) was identified during a study of CD8 T cells in ankylosing spondylitis (dated by TCRdb to between 2016 and 2019). Background for the entire study: T cell receptor beta repertoires were profiled in healthy donors and ankylosing spondylitis patients so that disease-linked TCR variants could be found. Peripheral blood was sampled, and synovial fluid was additionally collected from ankylosing spondylitis patients. The full study cohort was made up of 20 to 25 ankylosing spondylitis patients and approximately 100 healthy donors.

Sequencer: Illumina HiSeq 2500. Quantitative 5'-RACE with molecular barcodes was used to prepare TCR beta libraries. The paper's processing steps were these. A new computational method based on a probabilistic model of VDJ rearrangement was used to identify disease-linked TCR variants. TCRdb's own reprocessing of the public reads used fastp at Q25 and MiXCR and kept productive beta chains. Duplicate CDR3 protein sequences are folded into a single record with the most common DNA and genes. The V and J calls and clone size come from TCRdb's table, not from the authors' own analysis. The sample has 150,000 to 200,000 distinct CDR3 sequences on record, roughly 10% of them singletons. The ten most abundant clones make up less than 15% of the sample. The germline V gene encodes CDR1 LNHDA and CDR2 SQIVND (reference sequence). V is pared back by 5 bases and J by 0 bases, with 17 bases lying between the germline termini. Including cysteine and phenylalanine, the CDR3 has 16 amino acids. The retained sequence is limited to the CDR3, 48 bases, with the frame set at the first base.

This clonotype has only a few counts. Its antigen is still unknown. One base away there is no much larger clone; base qualities are not given. Broader findings and caveats from the paper: Some of the motif variants had been reported before in the synovial fluid and blood of reactive arthritis patients, a finding that suggests common disease-initiation mechanisms. Significant enrichment of the disease-linked clones was reported in matched synovial fluid samples from ankylosing spondylitis patients. Blood from ankylosing spondylitis patients appeared to be characterized by a TCR beta motif made up of about 8 highly homologous amino acid variants. A CD8+ phenotype was shown by the disease-linked clones, which were found at relatively low frequencies in peripheral blood.

This clonotype was obtained from a female donor with ankylosing spondylitis or in good health (not recorded which). Material for sequencing was blood, either unsorted or a sorted T cell fraction (not recorded which). Recombination joined TRBV19 with TRBJ2-7; the D gene is perhaps TRBD1, on 6 matching bases. The nucleotide sequence reads as follows: TGTGCCAGTAGTCCCCACCGGGACATCTTCTCCTACGAGCAGTACTTC. It codes for CASSPHRDIFSYEQYF. Reference TRBV19 and TRBJ2-7 genes cover what lies past the CDR3, so the full variable domain is DGGITQSPKYLFRKEGQNVTLSCEQNLNHDAMYWYRQDPGQGLRLIYYSQIVNDFQKGDIAEGYSVSREKKESFPLTVTSAQKNPTAFYLCASSPHRDIFSYEQYFGPGTRLTVT.